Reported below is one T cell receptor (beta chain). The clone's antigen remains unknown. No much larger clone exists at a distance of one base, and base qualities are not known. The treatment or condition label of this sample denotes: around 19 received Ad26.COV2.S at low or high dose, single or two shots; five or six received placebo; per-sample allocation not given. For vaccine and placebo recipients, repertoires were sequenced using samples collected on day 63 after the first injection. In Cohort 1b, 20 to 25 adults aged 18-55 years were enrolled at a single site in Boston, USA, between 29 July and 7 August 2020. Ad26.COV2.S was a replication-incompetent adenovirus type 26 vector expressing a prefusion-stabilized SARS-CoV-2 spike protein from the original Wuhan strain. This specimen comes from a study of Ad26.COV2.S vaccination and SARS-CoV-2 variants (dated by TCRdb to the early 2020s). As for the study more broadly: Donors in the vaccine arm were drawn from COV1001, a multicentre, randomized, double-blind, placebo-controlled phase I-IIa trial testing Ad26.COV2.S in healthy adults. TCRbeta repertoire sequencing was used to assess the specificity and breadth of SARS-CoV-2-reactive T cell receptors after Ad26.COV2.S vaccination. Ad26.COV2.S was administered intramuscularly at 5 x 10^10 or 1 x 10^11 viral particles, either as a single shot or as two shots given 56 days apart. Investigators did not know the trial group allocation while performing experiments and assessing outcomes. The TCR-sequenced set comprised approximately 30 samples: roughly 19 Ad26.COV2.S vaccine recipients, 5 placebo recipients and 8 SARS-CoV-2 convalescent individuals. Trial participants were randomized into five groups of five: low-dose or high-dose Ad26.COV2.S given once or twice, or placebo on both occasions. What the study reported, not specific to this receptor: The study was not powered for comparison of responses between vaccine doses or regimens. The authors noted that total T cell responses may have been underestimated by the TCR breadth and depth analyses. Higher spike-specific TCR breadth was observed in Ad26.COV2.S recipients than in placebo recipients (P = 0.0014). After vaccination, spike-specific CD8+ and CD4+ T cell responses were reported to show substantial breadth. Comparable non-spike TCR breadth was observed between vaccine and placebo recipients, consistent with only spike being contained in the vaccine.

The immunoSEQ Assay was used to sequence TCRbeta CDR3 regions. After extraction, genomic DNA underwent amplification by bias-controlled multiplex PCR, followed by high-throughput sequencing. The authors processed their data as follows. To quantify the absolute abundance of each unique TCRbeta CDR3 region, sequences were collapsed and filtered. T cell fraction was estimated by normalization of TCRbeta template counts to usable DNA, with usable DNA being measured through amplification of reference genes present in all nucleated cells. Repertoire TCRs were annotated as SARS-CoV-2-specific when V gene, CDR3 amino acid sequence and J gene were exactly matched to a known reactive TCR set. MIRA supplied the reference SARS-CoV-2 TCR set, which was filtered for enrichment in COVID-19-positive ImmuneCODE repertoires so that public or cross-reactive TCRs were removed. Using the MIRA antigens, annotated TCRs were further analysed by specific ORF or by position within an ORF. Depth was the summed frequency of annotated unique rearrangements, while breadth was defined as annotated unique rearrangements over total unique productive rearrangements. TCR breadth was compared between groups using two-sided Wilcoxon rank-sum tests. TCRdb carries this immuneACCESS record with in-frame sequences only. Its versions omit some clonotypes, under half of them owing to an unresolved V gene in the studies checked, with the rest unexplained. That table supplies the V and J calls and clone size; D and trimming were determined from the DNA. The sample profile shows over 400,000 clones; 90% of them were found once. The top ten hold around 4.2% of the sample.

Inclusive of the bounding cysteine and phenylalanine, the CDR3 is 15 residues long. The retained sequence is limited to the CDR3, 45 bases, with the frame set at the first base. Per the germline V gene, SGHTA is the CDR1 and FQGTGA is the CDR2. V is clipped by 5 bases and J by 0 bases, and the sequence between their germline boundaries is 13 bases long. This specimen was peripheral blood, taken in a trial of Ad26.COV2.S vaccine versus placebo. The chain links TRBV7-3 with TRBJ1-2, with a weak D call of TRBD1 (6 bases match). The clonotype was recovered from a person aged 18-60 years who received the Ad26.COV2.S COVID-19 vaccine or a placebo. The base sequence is TGTGCCAGCAGCCCGTCAGGGGTAGCTAACTATGGCTACACCTTC. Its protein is CASSPSGVANYGYTF.